This TCR beta chain was captured by sequencing in a study of blood T cell repertoires in COVID-19. Study information: Specimens from acute and convalescent COVID-19 originated in the United States, Italy and Spain.

CDR1 SGHRS and CDR2 YFSETQ come from the germline V gene. J gave up 2 bases and V 1 base, and 2 bases lay outside the gene matches. The CDR3 spans 14 residues. Profiling relied on immunoSEQ multiplex PCR, and the TCRdb table lists in-frame clones only, not all of them. The sample records about 190,000 clones, about 77% being singletons. The sample consisted of PBMCs or T cells enriched from blood (not recorded which). The chain couples TRBV5-1 to TRBJ2-5; 7 positions agree with TRBD2. The TCR sequence derives from a woman aged 45-65 years with acute COVID-19. The DNA of the CDR3 is TGCGCCAGCAGCTTGTACGGGGGGCAAGAGACCCAGTACTTC. It codes for CASSLYGGQETQYF.